Each of the 18 T cell receptor beta chains below was sequenced from the same sample in a study of vaccination and CD4 T cells after COVID-19. TCRdb recomputed calls from the PCR reads with MiXCR, one row per CDR3 protein. The sample has roughly 22,000 distinct CDR3 sequences, about three fifths seen once; the top ten hold 0.99%. The source was CD4+ T cells from blood, collected before SARS-CoV-2 vaccination. Source of these receptors: a human donor who had recovered from COVID-19.

This clonotype was seen just once. The chain links TRBV20-1 to TRBJ2-3; 12 nucleotides agree with TRBD2. Per the germline V gene, CDR1 is DFQATT and CDR2 is SNEGSKA (reference sequence). V shed 5 bases, J shed 2 bases, and the junction held 5 bases outside the gene matches. CDR3 length: 15 residues. The CDR3 region is CSAETSGSYTDTQYF. The CDR3 nucleotides are TGCAGTGCTGAGACTAGCGGGAGTTACACAGATACGCAGTATTTT.

This clonotype has a handful of counts. V usage is TRBV27 and J usage is TRBJ1-2, with a tentative D call TRBD1 (5 bases). V was trimmed by 2 bases and J by 0 bases, leaving 10 bases between them. The CDR3 contains 15 residues. The germline V gene encodes CDR1 MNHEY and CDR2 SMNVEV (reference sequence). DNA of the CDR3: TGTGCCAGCAGTTTAAGACAGCCATCTAACTATGGCTACACCTTC. This sequence encodes CASSLRQPSNYGYTF.

This chain links TRBV20-1 with TRBJ2-5; D is undetermined. From germline, CDR1 is DFQATT and CDR2 SNEGSKA (reference sequence). The V gene lost 3 bases and the J gene lost 2 bases, with 4 bases spanning the gap. The length of the CDR3 is 11 residues. CDR3 in DNA: TGCAGTGCTAGGATTCAAGAGACCCAGTACTTC. Translation gives CSARIQETQYF.

This chain links TRBV28 with TRBJ2-1, with D perhaps TRBD2 (6 bases). V lost 6 bases and J lost 0, with 18 bases in between. Germline CDR1 is MDHEN and CDR2 is SYDVKM. The CDR3 covers 17 residues. The CDR3 is CASSPPQGLPSYNEQFF. The CDR3 nucleotides are TGTGCCAGCAGCCCCCCCCAGGGACTCCCCTCCTACAATGAGCAGTTCTTC.

This rearrangement joins TRBV10-2 to TRBJ1-1; possibly TRBD1 for D (5 bases). The CDR3 runs to 13 residues. Germline V lookup: CDR1 WSHSY, CDR2 SAAADI. Between the trimmed V and J ends, which lost 10 bases and 6 bases, there was a span of 18 bases. Here the CDR3 DNA reads TGCGCCACCAGGGAAGGGCGAGTGGCTGAAGCTTTCTTT. As protein: CATREGRVAEAFF.

The V and J genes are TRBV5-1 and TRBJ1-5; the D gene is possibly TRBD1 (6 bases). Trimming cost V 4 bases and J 2 bases, with 22 bases left between them. Germline V CDR1 and CDR2: SGHRS, YFSETQ. The CDR3 is 18 amino acids. In DNA, the CDR3 is TGCGCCAGCAGCAGAACTGAGGGGGGACCTAATGGCAATCAGCCCCAGCATTTT. This encodes CASSRTEGGPNGNQPQHF.

The gene calls are TRBV20-1 and TRBJ2-7; 7 positions agree with TRBD2. The J segment lost 3 bases and the V segment lost 6 bases, leaving 8 bases of the junction unmatched. This CDR3 region has 13 residues. Germline V gene sequence: CDR1 DFQATT, CDR2 SNEGSKA (reference sequence). DNA for the CDR3: TGCAGTGCCTTGGCTAGCGGCATCTACGAGCAGTACTTC. Translating it yields CSALASGIYEQYF.

The sample holds one count of this clonotype. The chain joins TRBV6-1 to TRBJ2-5; D unresolved. Germline CDR1 MNHNS, CDR2 SASEGT. This CDR3 has 15 amino acids. The V end was cut by 1 base, the J end by 1 base, with 10 bases between. CDR3: CASSEVVRTQETQYF. The CDR3 DNA follows: TGTGCCAGCAGTGAAGTGGTCAGAACCCAAGAGACCCAGTACTTC.

The chain employs TRBV11-1 and TRBJ2-7; the D gene is possibly TRBD2 (5 bases). CDR3 size: 14 residues. V shed 2 bases and J shed 3 bases, with 11 bases lying between them. CDR1 is SGHAT and CDR2 is FQDESV in the germline V gene (reference sequence). Here the CDR3 DNA reads TGTGCCAGCAGCTTACCCACGAGCGGCTACGAGCAGTACTTC. Its translation: CASSLPTSGYEQYF.

This clonotype has only one observation. V usage is TRBV19 and J usage is TRBJ1-2, with D perhaps matching TRBD1 (6 bases). CDR1 is LNHDA and CDR2 is SQIVND in the germline V gene (reference sequence). There are 14 residues in the CDR3. V lost 3 bases and J 3 bases, leaving 11 bases between the germline ends. Written as DNA, the CDR3 is TGTGCCAGTAGTATGAGGGGGACCCACTATGGCTACACCTTC. Its translation is CASSMRGTHYGYTF.

J is TRBJ1-1 and V is TRBV18; D is unclear. V was shortened by 4 bases and J by 1 base, with 7 bases between the two germline ends. CDR1 is KGHSH and CDR2 is LQKENI in the germline V gene. The CDR3 sequence is 13 residues long. CDR3 residues: CASSRTQNTEAFF. The CDR3 nucleotides are TGTGCCAGCTCACGGACTCAGAACACTGAAGCTTTCTTT.

The chain employs TRBV6-1 and TRBJ2-7; D not certain. Trimming stripped 5 bases from V and 2 bases from J, with 16 bases between. The germline CDR1 and CDR2 sequences are MNHNS and SASEGT. The CDR3 loop spans 15 amino acids. CDR3 region: CASSPHDMHTYEQYF. CDR3 nucleotide sequence: TGTGCCAGCAGTCCTCATGACATGCATACCTACGAGCAGTACTTC.

The V gene is TRBV20-1, the J gene TRBJ1-1; no definite D call. The V end was cut by 6 bases, the J end by 7 bases, with 15 bases between. The CDR3 runs to 12 residues. Germline CDR1 is DFQATT and CDR2 is SNEGSKA (reference sequence). The CDR3 region is CSATHGGGEAFF. In DNA, the CDR3 is TGCAGTGCCACACATGGAGGCGGTGAAGCTTTCTTT.

The rearrangement links TRBV6-2 or TRBV6-3 to TRBJ2-3; TRBD2 matches 7 bases. Looked up from germline, CDR1 is MNHEY and CDR2 is SVGEGT. The CDR3 sequence is 13 residues long. V lost 8 bases and J lost 0; bases outside the gene matches: 2. The CDR3 is CASRGSSTDTQYF. The CDR3 DNA follows: TGTGCCAGCCGCGGGAGTAGCACAGATACGCAGTATTTT.

This clonotype was counted between two and nine times. The rearrangement links TRBV6-1 to TRBJ1-5; D remains unclear. Germline V gives CDR1 MNHNS, CDR2 SASEGT. CDR3 size: 15 residues. Trimming left V 3 bases short and J 0 bases short, with 9 bases between. The CDR3, as DNA: TGTGCCAGCAGTGAGGACGGCTATAGCAATCAGCCCCAGCATTTT. Protein product: CASSEDGYSNQPQHF.

The chain joins TRBV28 to TRBJ2-7; unclear D gene. V shed 7 bases and J shed 0 bases, with 7 bases lying between them. CDR3 size: 12 residues. Germline V CDR1 and CDR2: MDHEN, SYDVKM. The CDR3 region has the DNA TGTGCCAGCAAAGCCAGCTCCTACGAGCAGTACTTC. Protein: CASKASSYEQYF.

There are a few counts of this clonotype. V usage is TRBV6-1 and J usage is TRBJ1-1, with no clear D. The CDR3 consists of 15 residues. In germline, CDR1 is MNHNS, CDR2 SASEGT. V was pared by 5 bases and J by 3 bases, with 16 bases between. CDR3 loop: CASSRKPPIYTEAFF. The CDR3 nucleotides are TGTGCCAGCAGTCGGAAGCCCCCAATCTACACTGAAGCTTTCTTT.

The chain recombines TRBV28 with TRBJ1-4; 10 nucleotides align to TRBD1. CDR3 size: 15 residues. Unmatched junction bases numbered 13, after V lost 10 bases and J lost 8 bases. Germline assignment: CDR1 MDHEN and CDR2 SYDVKM. For the CDR3, the DNA is TGTGCCACCTACGTCCGACAGGGGGCTAGGGAAAAACTGTTTTTT. It yields the protein CATYVRQGAREKLFF.